Following are 28 T cell receptor beta chains from one sample sequenced in a study of blood T cell repertoires in COVID-19. The assay was immunoSEQ multiplex PCR, and TCRdb's table has in-frame clones only and misses some. The sample includes 500,000 to 600,000 clones, about 89% seen only once; the top ten take under 8.5%. The sample comprised peripheral blood. Receptors originate from a woman aged 50 to 60 with COVID-19, enrolled during active disease.

The V and J genes are TRBV5-1 and TRBJ1-4; maybe TRBD1 (6 bases). Germline CDR1 and CDR2: SGHRS and YFSETQ. CDR3 size: 14 residues. V was trimmed by 2 bases and J by 7 bases, leaving 12 bases between them. The CDR3 spells CASSLQGLGEKLFF. DNA for the CDR3: TGCGCCAGCAGCTTACAGGGCTTAGGTGAAAAACTGTTTTTT.

This chain uses TRBV28 with TRBJ1-6; the D gene is possibly TRBD1 (5 bases). The CDR3 covers 14 residues. Germline CDR1 and CDR2: MDHEN and SYDVKM. Trimming removed 5 bases from V and 7 bases from J, with 12 bases in between. CDR3 residues: CASSLERGNSPLHF. In DNA, the CDR3 is TGTGCCAGCAGTCTAGAACGGGGGAATTCACCCCTCCACTTT.

V is TRBV19 and J is TRBJ2-7, with 7 bases matching TRBD1. The germline gives CDR1 LNHDA, CDR2 SQIVND (reference sequence). The CDR3 loop spans 13 amino acids. The trim removed 3 bases at V and 3 bases at J, leaving 2 bases unmatched. The CDR3 DNA is TGTGCCAGTAGTATCGGACAGGACTACGAGCAGTACTTC. Protein: CASSIGQDYEQYF.

This sequence joins TRBV30 and TRBJ1-4, with TRBD1 identical over 7 bases. The V gene's germline CDR1 is GTSNPN and CDR2 SVGIG (reference sequence). V was clipped by 1 base and J by 8 bases; unmatched bases: 10. This CDR3 comprises 15 residues. The CDR3 bases are TGTGCCTGGAGTGCCCCAGACAGGGTTAAAGAAAAACTGTTTTTT. Residues: CAWSAPDRVKEKLFF.

This chain joins TRBV3-1 (or the pseudogene TRBV3-2) and TRBJ1-2, with TRBD1 as a possible D gene (6 bases). The germline gives CDR1 LGHDT, CDR2 YNNKEL (reference sequence). Trimming left V 0 bases short and J 4 bases short, with 9 bases between. The CDR3 totals 14 residues. CDR3 in DNA: TGTGCCAGCAGCCAAGAAGGGGGGGGCTATGGCTACACCTTC. Its translation is CASSQEGGGYGYTF.

This clone was recorded once. The chain is built from TRBV7-9 and TRBJ1-1, with D maybe TRBD1 (6 bases). V was cut by 5 bases and J by 11 bases, with 21 bases left in between. The CDR3 contains 14 residues. The germline V gene encodes CDR1 SEHNR and CDR2 FQNEAQ (reference sequence). The CDR3 is CASSPHPLQGSAFF. In DNA, the CDR3 is TGTGCCAGCAGCCCCCACCCATTACAGGGTTCGGCTTTCTTT. Looking up the rest from reference TRBV7-9 and TRBJ1-1 gives the full variable domain: DTGVSQNPRHKITKRGQNVTFRCDPISEHNRLYWYRQTLGQGPEFLTYFQNEAQLEKSRLLSDRFSAERPKGSFSTLEIQRTEQGDSAMYLCASSPHPLQGSAFFGQGTRLTVV.

The chain joins TRBV7-8 to TRBJ1-5; the D gene is possibly TRBD1 (5 bases). V dropped 1 base and J dropped 0 bases, with 13 bases sitting between them. The CDR3 contains 17 residues. Germline V gene lookup returns CDR1 SGHVS and CDR2 FQNEAQ. CDR3 loop: CASSLGGLSDSNQPQHF. The CDR3 nucleotides read TGTGCCAGCAGCTTAGGGGGCTTATCGGATAGCAATCAGCCCCAGCATTTT.

The chain is built from TRBV6-5 and TRBJ1-2; D is possibly TRBD1 (5 bases). Germline V gene sequence: CDR1 MNHEY, CDR2 SVGAGI. Between the trimmed V and J ends, which lost 6 bases and 4 bases, there was a span of 15 bases. The CDR3 consists of 14 residues. The CDR3 DNA is TGTGCCAGCAGACGACAGTCCGGCGGCTATGGCTACACCTTC. It is translated as CASRRQSGGYGYTF.

This chain links TRBV7-2 with TRBJ2-1, with TRBD2 identical over 8 bases. Germline CDR1 SGHTA, CDR2 FQGNSA. The CDR3 loop spans 13 amino acids. Trimming cost V 2 bases and J 12 bases; bases outside gene matches: 6. CDR3: CASSLPRTSRQFF. Written as DNA, the CDR3 is TGTGCCAGCAGCTTACCTAGGACTAGCAGGCAGTTCTTC. Based on the CDR3 plus reference TRBV7-2 and TRBJ2-1, the full variable domain is GAGVSQSPSNKVTEKGKDVELRCDPISGHTALYWYRQSLGQGLEFLIYFQGNSAPDKSGLPSDRFSAERTGGSVSTLTIQRTQQEDSAVYLCASSLPRTSRQFFGPGTRLTVL.

As concerns this clone: The same CDR3 is also encoded by other DNA sequences in this sample. V is TRBV11-2 and J is TRBJ2-7, with 9 nucleotides matching TRBD1. The V gene end was trimmed by 4 bases and the J gene end by 1 base; junction bases not matched to a gene: 5. CDR3 length equals 15 residues. CDR1 SGHAT and CDR2 FQNNGV come from the germline V gene. The CDR3 protein is CASSSGTGSSYEQYF. The CDR3 region has the DNA TGTGCCAGCAGCTCCGGGACAGGGAGTTCCTACGAGCAGTACTTC.

The chain has TRBV9 and TRBJ2-7, with 12 nucleotides matching TRBD1. Germline V gene data show CDR1 as SGDLS and CDR2 as YYNGEE. Trimming took 3 bases from V and 8 from J; bases not matched to a gene: 15. CDR3 length: 17 residues. The CDR3 spells CASSGQDGTGGAGKQYF. For the CDR3, the DNA is TGTGCCAGCAGCGGACAAGACGGGACAGGGGGCGCAGGGAAGCAGTACTTC.

This chain joins TRBV19 and TRBJ1-1, with 7 nucleotides matching TRBD1. Germline values: CDR1 LNHDA, CDR2 SQIVND (reference sequence). This CDR3 is 14 amino acids long. V was pared by 10 bases and J by 0 bases, with 8 bases of the junction left unmatched. CDR3 DNA sequence: TGTGCCACGTACGACAGGGCCTTGAACACTGAAGCTTTCTTT. It translates to CATYDRALNTEAFF.

The V gene is TRBV24-1, the J gene TRBJ2-1; 7 bases align to TRBD1. V gave up 9 bases and J gave up 3 bases; unmatched junction bases: 10. CDR3 length: 15 residues. CDR1 is KGHDR, CDR2 SFDVKD, per germline. The CDR3 region is CATETQGFGYNEQFF. The CDR3 nucleotides are TGTGCCACCGAAACACAGGGGTTCGGCTACAATGAGCAGTTCTTC.

The chain couples TRBV6-6 to TRBJ2-3; TRBD2 agrees at 7 bases. Germline CDR1 reads MNHNY; CDR2 reads SVGAGI (reference sequence). J was trimmed by 0 bases and V by 8 bases; bases with no gene match: 11. The CDR3 is 16 amino acids. This CDR3 is CASGVTAGISTDTQYF. Written as DNA, the CDR3 is TGTGCCAGCGGGGTGACAGCGGGGATAAGCACAGATACGCAGTATTTT.

This chain connects TRBV2 to TRBJ1-5; 10 nucleotides agree with TRBD1. The CDR3 length is 15 residues. Germline V gene data show CDR1 as SNHLY and CDR2 as FYNNEI. V shed 5 bases and J 1 base; nucleotides not matched to a gene: 2. The CDR3 bases are TGTGCCAGCAGTCTGGACAGGGGGAGCAATCAGCCCCAGCATTTT. Its protein is CASSLDRGSNQPQHF.

The V call is TRBV6-5, the J call TRBJ1-2; D is unresolved. With 5 bases removed from V and 8 bases from J, the gap between germline ends came to 15 bases. CDR1 is MNHEY and CDR2 is SVGAGI in the germline V gene. The CDR3 totals 13 residues. The CDR3 protein is CASSPSDFGGYTF. CDR3 sequence (DNA): TGTGCCAGCAGTCCATCCGACTTCGGGGGCTACACCTTC.

The V call is TRBV28, the J call TRBJ1-4; 8 bases match TRBD1. The junction had 7 bases not matched to a gene; V was cut back by 6 bases and J by 4 bases. Germline lookup yields CDR1 MDHEN and CDR2 SYDVKM. The CDR3 is 15 residues long. The CDR3 bases are TGTGCCAGCAGGACCCCGGGACAGGTTAATGAAAAACTGTTTTTT. Translation: CASRTPGQVNEKLFF.

In regard to this clone: Other nucleotide sequences from this sample produce the same CDR3. This chain links TRBV5-1 with TRBJ2-3; TRBD1 aligns across 7 bases. Germline V CDR1 and CDR2: SGHRS, YFSETQ. The CDR3 has 14 amino acids. J was trimmed by 4 bases and V by 0 bases; bases with no gene match: 2. CDR3 region: CASSLGQGADTQYF. As DNA, the CDR3 is TGCGCCAGCAGCTTGGGTCAGGGGGCAGATACGCAGTATTTT.

The chain employs TRBV29-1 and TRBJ1-1; no clear D. Germline lookup yields CDR1 SQVTM and CDR2 ANQGSEA. This CDR3 region has 12 residues. The V and J ends lost 4 bases and 1 base respectively, with 7 bases between them. This CDR3 reads CSVVSRNTEAFF. The CDR3 DNA follows: TGCAGCGTTGTATCCAGGAACACTGAAGCTTTCTTT.

The J gene is TRBJ2-7, the V gene TRBV6-5; TRBD2 is a possible D gene (5 bases). This CDR3 is 14 amino acids long. The V end lost 5 bases, the J end lost 2 bases, and 13 bases lay between the germline ends. Germline CDR1 reads MNHEY; CDR2 reads SVGAGI. In DNA, the CDR3 is TGTGCCAGCAGTATGCGGACGACTACCTACGAGCAGTACTTC. This gives the protein CASSMRTTTYEQYF.

The table lists this clone with a few counts. V is TRBV7-3 and J is TRBJ1-3, with a weak D call TRBD1 (6 bases). The CDR3 runs 15 residues. The V end lost 4 bases, the J end lost 2 bases, and 12 bases lay between the germline ends. CDR1 and CDR2 (germline): SGHTA, FQGTGA. The CDR3 spells CASSSLQGAGNTIYF. CDR3 coding DNA: TGTGCCAGCAGCTCATTACAGGGTGCTGGAAACACCATATATTTT.

The rearrangement joins TRBV5-1 to TRBJ1-1; D gene ambiguous. The CDR3 consists of 16 residues. CDR1 and CDR2 from the germline V gene are SGHRS and YFSETQ. Trimming removed 3 bases at V and 5 bases at J, with 20 bases between. CDR3: CASSSSPDSARTEAFF. CDR3 coding DNA: TGCGCCAGCAGCTCATCCCCGGACTCGGCACGGACTGAAGCTTTCTTT.

The CDR3 loop reads CASSSPWGAGTEAFF. CDR3 coding DNA: TGTGCCAGTAGTTCCCCGTGGGGAGCGGGCACTGAAGCTTTCTTT. The chain has TRBV19 and TRBJ1-1; D gene ambiguous. Trimming shortened V by 5 bases and J by 4 bases, and 17 bases separated the two germline ends. The germline V gene has CDR1 LNHDA and CDR2 SQIVND (reference sequence). The CDR3 runs 15 residues.

The count of this clone is one. This chain uses TRBV25-1 with TRBJ2-6, with D possibly TRBD2 on 5 matching bases. Deletions cut 0 bases from V and 2 bases from J, with 5 bases between. Germline V gives CDR1 MGHDK, CDR2 SYGVNS. The CDR3 contains 15 residues. The CDR3 coding sequence is TGTGCCAGCAGTGAATACGGGGCTGGGGCCAACGTCCTGACTTTC. Translating it yields CASSEYGAGANVLTF.

The V gene is TRBV7-9, the J gene TRBJ2-1; possible D gene TRBD2, 5 bases. Looked up from germline, CDR1 is SEHNR and CDR2 is FQNEAQ (reference sequence). This CDR3 has 13 amino acids. V was trimmed by 3 bases and J by 9 bases, leaving 12 bases between them. CDR3 in DNA: TGTGCCAGCAGCTTTATGGCCCGGGGTGAGCAGTTCTTC. Amino acid sequence: CASSFMARGEQFF.

The count of this clone is one. V and J are TRBV4-1 and TRBJ1-5; D is unresolved. The V and J ends lost 3 bases and 7 bases respectively, with 13 bases between them. This CDR3 contains 14 residues. The germline gives CDR1 MGHRA, CDR2 YSYEKL. Here the CDR3 reads CASSHPGLGQPQHF. Written as DNA, the CDR3 is TGCGCCAGCAGCCACCCAGGTCTCGGCCAGCCCCAGCATTTT.

The sample holds one count of this clone. The same CDR3 also results from other DNA sequences found in this sample. V is TRBV7-2 and J is TRBJ2-3, with TRBD2 identical over 9 bases. V gave up 2 bases and J gave up 0 bases; unmatched junction bases: 0. Germline values: CDR1 SGHTA, CDR2 FQGNSA. The CDR3 sequence is 15 residues long. The CDR3, as DNA: TGTGCCAGCAGCTTAACTAGCGGGAGCACAGATACGCAGTATTTT. Its protein is CASSLTSGSTDTQYF. Full variable domain (rest looked up from reference TRBV7-2 and TRBJ2-3): GAGVSQSPSNKVTEKGKDVELRCDPISGHTALYWYRQSLGQGLEFLIYFQGNSAPDKSGLPSDRFSAERTGGSVSTLTIQRTQQEDSAVYLCASSLTSGSTDTQYFGPGTRLTVL.

The V and J genes are TRBV5-4 and TRBJ1-2; TRBD1 matches 7 bases. The CDR3 totals 14 residues. The V segment lost 0 bases and the J segment 4 bases; nucleotides outside the gene matches: 3. Germline V gene sequence: CDR1 SGHNT, CDR2 YYREEE (reference sequence). The CDR3 DNA is TGTGCCAGCAGCTTGGTTGCAGGGGGCTATGGCTACACCTTC. As protein: CASSLVAGGYGYTF.